This T cell receptor beta chain was profiled in a study of neurological immune-mediated disorders (dated by TCRdb to between 2019 and 2020). Concerning the study at large: Peripheral blood TCR-beta repertoires from patients with HTLV-I-associated myelopathy (HAM/TSP), patients with multiple sclerosis, and healthy controls were compared in the study using UMI-based sequencing. Alongside PBMC samples, the set of some 98 TCR-beta libraries contained longitudinal samples, technical triplicates, and paired CD4+ and CD8+ T-cell subsets that had been sorted. The cohort was made up of 68 subjects, consisting of roughly 14 HAM/TSP patients, 35 or so multiple sclerosis patients and 20 healthy controls.

cDNA was synthesized by template-switch 5'RACE using a primer carrying a 10-nucleotide random unique molecular identifier by which each TCR transcript was tagged. Every sequencing run yielded over 200 million TCR-beta sequences covering 15-18 subjects. Total RNA was extracted with the RNeasy kit. TCR-beta VDJ regions were amplified with primers for the TCR constant region and the 5'RACE anchor, using the KAPA Real-time Library Amplification kit. A first PCR added sample indexes and Illumina adaptors, and a second PCR then raised library yield. After Ampure bead purification, the TCR product of roughly 650 bp was size-selected on a 2% E-gel SizeSelection system. Before pooling, library quality was assessed on a Bioanalyzer, concentration was determined with Qubit, and library quantification was performed with the Kapa Library Quantification kit. Paired-end 2 x 150 bp sequencing of the libraries was performed on an Illumina HiSeq 2500. To increase sequence diversity, roughly 24-32% phiX was spiked into each library pool. Turning to the authors' computational methods: The UMI-based MiGEC pipeline processed quality-filtered reads and removed over 75% of raw TCR sequences during error correction. VDJ genes were aligned to IMGT germline references, and each clonotype was defined by a unique CDR3 amino acid sequence together with V-J genes. VDJtools evaluated clonal expansion, Shannon diversity and CDR3 relatedness (CalcPairwiseDistances, ClusterSamples); CLCbio workbench built phylogenetic trees. Expanded clones were defined as having at least 8 unique UMIs, based on coefficient-of-variation modelling across technical triplicates. TCRdb passed the public sequencing reads through fastp at Q25 and MiXCR, retaining productive beta sequences. Rows merge per CDR3 protein into single entries with the most common DNA and genes. None of the V and J calls come from the authors' own analysis; TCRdb made them. For this sample there are tens of thousands of distinct CDR3 sequences; more than 9.5% appear just once. Of the sample, less than 2% falls within the top ten clones.

A remark on this clonotype: Which antigen it targets is not known. It has no much larger one-base neighbor in the sample; base qualities were not kept.

Clipping removes 3 bases from V and 4 bases from J, with 13 as the unmatched junction base count. The CDR3 numbers 16 residues from cysteine through phenylalanine. Of the read, only the CDR3 DNA is kept; its 48 bases are in frame from base 1. From a lookup of the germline V gene, CDR1 and CDR2 are SQVTM and ANQGSEA. The healthy controls were volunteers from blood banks in Maryland, USA. Unsorted PBMC libraries were generated from 2 million PBMCs stored in RNAlater at -80 °C until RNA extraction. PBMCs were separated from peripheral blood using Ficoll-Hypaque density gradient centrifugation and then cryopreserved in liquid nitrogen. Study-level results and caveats: No identical CDR3 amino acid sequences were shared among expanded clones across subjects, suggesting private TCR-beta repertoires in all groups. TCR clonal expansion was greatest in HAM/TSP patients and smallest in MS patients, who ranked below even healthy controls.

This sequence originates from a man aged 55-75 years in good health. The sequenced sample was PBMCs. The rearranged segments are TRBV29-1 and TRBJ2-3, with TRBD2 matching 7 junction bases. The DNA reads as follows: TGCAGCGTTGATGGAGCGGGACGATTGGGAGCAGATACGCAGTATTTT. It specifies CSVDGAGRLGADTQYF.